This T cell receptor beta chain is drawn from a study of blood T cell repertoires in COVID-19. Study in general: Researchers got acute and convalescent COVID-19 samples from the United States, Italy and Spain.

Assay used: immunoSEQ multiplex PCR; TCRdb lists only in-frame clones, some missing. The repertoire holds some 160,000 clones, with 83% as singletons. CDR1 is PRHDT and CDR2 is FYEKMQ in the germline V gene (reference sequence). The length of the CDR3 is 15 residues. V lost 0 bases to trimming and J lost 3 bases; unmatched junction nucleotides: 1. This sequence joins TRBV13 and TRBJ1-5; 8 positions match TRBD1. Sequenced input: peripheral blood. The origin of this receptor is a woman aged 70-85 years who had recovered from COVID-19. The chain's CDR3 is CASSLGDRDNQPQHF. The DNA for the CDR3 is TGTGCCAGCAGCTTAGGGGACAGGGACAATCAGCCCCAGCATTTT.